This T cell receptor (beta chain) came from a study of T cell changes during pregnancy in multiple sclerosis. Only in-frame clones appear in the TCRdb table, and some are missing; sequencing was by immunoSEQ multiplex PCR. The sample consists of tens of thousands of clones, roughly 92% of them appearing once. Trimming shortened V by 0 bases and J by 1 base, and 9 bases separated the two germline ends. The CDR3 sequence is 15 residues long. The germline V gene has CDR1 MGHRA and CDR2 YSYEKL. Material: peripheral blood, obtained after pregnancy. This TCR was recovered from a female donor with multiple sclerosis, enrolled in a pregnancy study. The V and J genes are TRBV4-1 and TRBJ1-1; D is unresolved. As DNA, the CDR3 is TGCGCCAGCAGCCAAGATCGGGTGGAGAACACTGAAGCTTTCTTT. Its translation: CASSQDRVENTEAFF.